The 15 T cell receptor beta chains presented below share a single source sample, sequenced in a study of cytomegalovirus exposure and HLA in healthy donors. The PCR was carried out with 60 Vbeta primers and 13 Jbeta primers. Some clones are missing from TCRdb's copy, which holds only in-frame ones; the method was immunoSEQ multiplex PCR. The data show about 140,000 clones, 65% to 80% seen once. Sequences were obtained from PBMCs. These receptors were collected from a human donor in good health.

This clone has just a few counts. The CDR3 reads CASSPGTSGYEQYF. CDR3 DNA: TGTGCCAGTAGCCCCGGGACTAGCGGCTACGAGCAGTACTTC. The chain has TRBV19 and TRBJ2-7; 11 nucleotides align to TRBD2. J was trimmed by 3 bases and V by 6 bases; bases with no gene match: 4. The germline gives CDR1 LNHDA, CDR2 SQIVND (reference sequence). This CDR3 has 14 residues.

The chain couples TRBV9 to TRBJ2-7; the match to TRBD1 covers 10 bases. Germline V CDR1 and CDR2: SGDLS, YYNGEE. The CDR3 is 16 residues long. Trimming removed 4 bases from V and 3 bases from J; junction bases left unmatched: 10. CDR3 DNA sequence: TGTGCCAGCAGCCTGACCGGGACAGGGGAGCGCTACGAGCAGTACTTC. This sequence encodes CASSLTGTGERYEQYF. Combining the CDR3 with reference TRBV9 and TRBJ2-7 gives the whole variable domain DSGVTQTPKHLITATGQRVTLRCSPRSGDLSVYWYQQSLDQGLQFLIQYYNGEERAKGNILERFSAQQFPDLHSELNLSSLELGDSALYFCASSLTGTGERYEQYFGPGTRLTVT.

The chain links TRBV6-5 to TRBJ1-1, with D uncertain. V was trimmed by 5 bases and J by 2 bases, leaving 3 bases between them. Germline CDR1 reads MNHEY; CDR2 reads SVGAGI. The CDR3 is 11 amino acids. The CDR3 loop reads CASSSNTEAFF. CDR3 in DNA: TGTGCCAGCAGTAGCAACACTGAAGCTTTCTTT.

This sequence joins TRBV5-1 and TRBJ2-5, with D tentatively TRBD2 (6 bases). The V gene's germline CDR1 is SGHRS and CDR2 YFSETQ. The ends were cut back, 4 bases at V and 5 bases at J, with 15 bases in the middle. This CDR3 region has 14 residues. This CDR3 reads CASSGGTARETQYF. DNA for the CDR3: TGCGCCAGCAGCGGGGGGACCGCGAGGGAGACCCAGTACTTC.

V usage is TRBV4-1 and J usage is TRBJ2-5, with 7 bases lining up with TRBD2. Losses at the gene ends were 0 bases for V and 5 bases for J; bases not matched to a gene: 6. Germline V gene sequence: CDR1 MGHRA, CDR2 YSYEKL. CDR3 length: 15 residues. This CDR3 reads CASSQDLREWETQYF. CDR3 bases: TGCGCCAGCAGCCAAGACTTGCGGGAGTGGGAGACCCAGTACTTC.

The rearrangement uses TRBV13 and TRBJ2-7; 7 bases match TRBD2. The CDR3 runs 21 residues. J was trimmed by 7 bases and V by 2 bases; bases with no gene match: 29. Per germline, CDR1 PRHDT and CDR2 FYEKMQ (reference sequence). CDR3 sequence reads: CASSLCTRIAGAFPSLMEQYF. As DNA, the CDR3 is TGTGCCAGCAGCTTATGCACCCGGATTGCGGGAGCGTTCCCTTCCCTGATGGAGCAGTACTTC.

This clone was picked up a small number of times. CDR3 sequence: CASSFLGRTNEQFF. The CDR3 coding sequence is TGTGCCAGCAGCTTTTTGGGGCGGACAAATGAGCAGTTCTTC. J is TRBJ2-1 and V is TRBV5-8, with D maybe TRBD1 (5 bases). The CDR3 runs 14 residues. V was trimmed by 2 bases and J by 7 bases, leaving 13 bases between them. The germline V gene encodes CDR1 SGHTS and CDR2 YDEGEE.

CDR3: CATSRDLGTGTDTQYF. CDR3 sequence (DNA): TGTGCCACCAGCAGAGATCTCGGGACAGGGACAGATACGCAGTATTTT. The chain combines TRBV15 with TRBJ2-3; 9 positions agree with TRBD1. The length of the CDR3 is 16 residues. CDR1 is LNHNV, CDR2 YYDKDF, per germline (reference sequence). V dropped 0 bases and J dropped 3; count of bases not matched to a gene: 4.

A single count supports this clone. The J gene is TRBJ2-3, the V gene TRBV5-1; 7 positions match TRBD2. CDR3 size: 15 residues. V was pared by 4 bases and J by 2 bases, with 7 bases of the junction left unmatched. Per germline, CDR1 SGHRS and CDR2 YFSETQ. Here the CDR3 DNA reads TGCGCCAGCAGCATCACGGGAGGCTACACAGATACGCAGTATTTT. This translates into CASSITGGYTDTQYF.

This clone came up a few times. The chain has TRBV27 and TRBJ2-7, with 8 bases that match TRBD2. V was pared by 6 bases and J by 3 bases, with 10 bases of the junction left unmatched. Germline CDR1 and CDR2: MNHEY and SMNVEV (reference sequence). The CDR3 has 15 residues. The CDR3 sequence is CASSRLARGDYEQYF. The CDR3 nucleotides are TGTGCCAGCAGCCGACTAGCGCGAGGGGACTACGAGCAGTACTTC.

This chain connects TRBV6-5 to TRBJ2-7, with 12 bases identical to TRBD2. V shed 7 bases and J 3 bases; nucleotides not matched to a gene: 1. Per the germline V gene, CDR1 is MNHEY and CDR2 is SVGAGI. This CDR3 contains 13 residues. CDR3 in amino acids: CASKTSGSYEQYF. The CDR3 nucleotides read TGTGCCAGCAAGACTAGCGGGAGCTACGAGCAGTACTTC.

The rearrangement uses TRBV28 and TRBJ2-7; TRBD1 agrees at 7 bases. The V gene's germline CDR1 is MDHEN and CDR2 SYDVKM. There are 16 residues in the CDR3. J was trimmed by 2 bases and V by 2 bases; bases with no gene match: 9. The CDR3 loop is CASSLISGQATYEQYF. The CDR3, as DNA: TGTGCCAGCAGTTTAATCTCAGGACAGGCCACCTACGAGCAGTACTTC. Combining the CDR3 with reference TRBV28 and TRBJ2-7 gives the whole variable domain DVKVTQSSRYLVKRTGEKVFLECVQDMDHENMFWYRQDPGLGLRLIYFSYDVKMKEKGDIPEGYSVSREKKERFSLILESASTNQTSMYLCASSLISGQATYEQYFGPGTRLTVT.

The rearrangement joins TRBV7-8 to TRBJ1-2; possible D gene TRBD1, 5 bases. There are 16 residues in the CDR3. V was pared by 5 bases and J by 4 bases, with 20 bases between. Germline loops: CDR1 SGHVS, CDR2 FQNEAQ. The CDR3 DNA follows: TGTGCCAGCAGCCCAATTTTGCAGGGAGGGAGCTATGGCTACACCTTC. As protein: CASSPILQGGSYGYTF.

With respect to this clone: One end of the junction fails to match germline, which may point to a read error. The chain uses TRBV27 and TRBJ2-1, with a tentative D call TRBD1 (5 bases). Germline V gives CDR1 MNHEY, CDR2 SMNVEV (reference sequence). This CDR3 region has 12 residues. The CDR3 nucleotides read TGTGCCAGCAGTTTAACGGACAAGGAGCAGTTCTTC. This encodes CASSLTDKEQFF.

This CDR3 reads CASSSRLAGVEQYF. DNA of the CDR3: TGTGCCAGCAGCAGCAGACTAGCGGGAGTCGAGCAGTACTTC. The rearrangement joins TRBV7-9 to TRBJ2-7, with 12 bases aligning to TRBD2. Losses at the gene ends were 5 bases for V and 6 bases for J; bases not matched to a gene: 5. CDR1 is SEHNR, CDR2 FQNEAQ, per germline (reference sequence). The CDR3 has 14 residues.